Below are 10 T cell receptor beta chains sequenced from a single sample in a study of shared clonotypes between healthy human individuals. Repertoires were generated with immunoSEQ multiplex PCR, while TCRdb's copy carries only in-frame clones and drops some. Of some 2.4 million clones in the sample, 93% are singletons; the top ten hold about 0.34%. The material sequenced was naive CD4+ T cells from PBMCs. The subset denotes: CD45RA+ positively selected. The receptors come from a man aged 18 to 29 in good health. Some clones in this sample may be carry-over from other donors' samples.

Only a few counts were recorded for this clone. This chain joins TRBV6-1 and TRBJ1-1; 11 positions agree with TRBD1. Per the germline V gene, CDR1 is MNHNS and CDR2 is SASEGT. The length of the CDR3 is 16 residues. V was pared by 4 bases and J by 4 bases, with 8 bases of the junction left unmatched. DNA of the CDR3: TGTGCCAGCAGTGCTCCCCGGACAGGGGGCATCACTGAAGCTTTCTTT. Residues: CASSAPRTGGITEAFF.

This rearrangement joins TRBV28 to TRBJ2-2; D is perhaps TRBD2 (6 bases). CDR1 and CDR2 from the germline V gene are MDHEN and SYDVKM. V was shortened by 4 bases and J by 1 base, with 19 bases between the two germline ends. This CDR3 region has 18 residues. CDR3 in DNA: TGTGCCAGCAGTTCCTGGACTAACCCAGAGTTGAACACCGGGGAGCTGTTTTTT. As protein: CASSSWTNPELNTGELFF. The full variable domain, rest sourced from reference TRBV28 and TRBJ2-2, is DVKVTQSSRYLVKRTGEKVFLECVQDMDHENMFWYRQDPGLGLRLIYFSYDVKMKEKGDIPEGYSVSREKKERFSLILESASTNQTSMYLCASSSWTNPELNTGELFFGEGSRLTVL.

In DNA, the CDR3 is TGTGCCAGCAGCGTAGGGCGGGAGGGCCGATGGGTTCCCCACACAGATACGCAGTATTTT. This gives the protein CASSVGREGRWVPHTDTQYF. V gene TRBV9 combines with J gene TRBJ2-3; 9 bases map to TRBD2. V was clipped by 0 bases and J by 2 bases; unmatched bases: 16. The CDR3 extends over 20 amino acids. CDR1 SGDLS and CDR2 YYNGEE come from the germline V gene.

The J gene is TRBJ2-7, the V gene TRBV7-9; maybe TRBD2 (8 bases). V was cut by 4 bases and J by 3 bases, with 16 bases left in between. The CDR3 covers 15 residues. The germline CDR1 and CDR2 sequences are SEHNR and FQNEAQ (reference sequence). CDR3 DNA: TGTGCCAGCAGCTCCGACAGGGCGGGGGGCTACGAGCAGTACTTC. Protein sequence: CASSSDRAGGYEQYF.

Comment on this clone: This sample also contains other DNA sequences that code for the same CDR3. The V call is TRBV9, the J call TRBJ2-3, with TRBD2 matching 7 bases. The CDR3 totals 16 residues. Germline lookup yields CDR1 SGDLS and CDR2 YYNGEE. V gave up 0 bases and J gave up 0 bases; unmatched junction bases: 4. In DNA form, the CDR3 reads TGTGCCAGCAGCGTAGGACTAGCCGCTAGCACAGATACGCAGTATTTT. Translation gives CASSVGLAASTDTQYF.

V gene TRBV6-4 combines with J gene TRBJ1-2, with 7 bases aligning to TRBD1. V was clipped by 7 bases and J by 4 bases; unmatched bases: 3. This CDR3 is built from 12 residues. Germline-derived CDR1 and CDR2 are MRHNA and SNTAGT. CDR3 amino acids: CASIDRAYGYTF. The CDR3 DNA follows: TGTGCCAGCATAGACAGGGCCTATGGCTACACCTTC.

On this clone itself: An end of the junction does not agree with germline; a read error may underlie this. The V gene is TRBV7-3, the J gene TRBJ2-1, with D hard to call. The CDR3 spans 13 residues. Per the germline V gene, CDR1 is SGHTA and CDR2 is FQGTGA. CDR3 amino acids: CASSLARRSWPIF. The CDR3, as DNA: TGTGCCAGCAGCTTAGCGCGGCGGTCCTGGCCAATCTTC.

The CDR3 nucleotides read TGCAGCGTTGGTCGTACGATGGACCGAAACACCGGGGAGCTGTTTTTT. It specifies CSVGRTMDRNTGELFF. This chain links TRBV29-1 with TRBJ2-2; D uncertain. Germline values: CDR1 SQVTM, CDR2 ANQGSEA. The V and J ends lost 4 bases and 2 bases respectively, with 17 bases between them. This CDR3 contains 16 residues.

The chain uses TRBV4-1 and TRBJ2-3; 8 bases are shared with TRBD2. Germline CDR1 and CDR2: MGHRA and YSYEKL. J was trimmed by 2 bases and V by 4 bases; bases with no gene match: 8. CDR3 size: 16 residues. In DNA, the CDR3 is TGCGCCAGCAGCCTGCTGGCGGGAGGCGCCACAGATACGCAGTATTTT. This translates into CASSLLAGGATDTQYF.

This chain joins TRBV28 and TRBJ2-3; no definite D call. Trimming cost V 6 bases and J 1 base, with 14 bases left between them. From germline, CDR1 is MDHEN and CDR2 SYDVKM. The CDR3 covers 15 residues. In nucleotides, the CDR3 is TGTGCCAGCAGAATACGAAGTCCCCGCACAGATACGCAGTATTTT. Its protein product is CASRIRSPRTDTQYF.